Listed here is a single T cell receptor (beta chain). The CDR3 has 16 amino acids. Germline assignment: CDR1 GTSNPN and CDR2 SVGIG (reference sequence). Trimming at V came to 0 bases and at J to 10 bases, leaving 12 bases not matched to a gene. The data were obtained in a study of blood T cell repertoires in COVID-19. Study in general: The United States, Italy and Spain supplied acute and convalescent COVID-19 samples. Sample material is recorded as cDNA or gDNA derived from T cells, B-cell-depleted T cells, or PBMCs.

The cohort comprised adults aged about 18 to 90 years residing in approximately 25 US areas. Participants had their cohort set by participant-reported clinical history. Libraries were prepared by immunoSEQ multiplex PCR; TCRdb keeps only in-frame clonotypes and omits some of them. The data hold around 170,000 clones, with roughly four fifths observed a single time. This chain links TRBV30 with TRBJ1-6; 7 bases line up with TRBD1. The sequenced material came from PBMCs or T cells enriched from blood (not recorded which). This receptor was obtained from a man aged 45-65 years who had recovered from COVID-19. DNA for the CDR3: TGTGCCTGGAGTGTCCGGACAGGCCTACGAGGATCACCCCTCCACTTT. Protein product: CAWSVRTGLRGSPLHF. Full variable domain (outside the CDR3, taken from reference TRBV30 and TRBJ1-6): SQTIHQWPATLVQPVGSPLSLECTVEGTSNPNLYWYRQAAGRGLQLLFYSVGIGQISSEVPQNLSASRPQDRQFILSSKKLLLSDSGFYLCAWSVRTGLRGSPLHFGNGTRLTVT.